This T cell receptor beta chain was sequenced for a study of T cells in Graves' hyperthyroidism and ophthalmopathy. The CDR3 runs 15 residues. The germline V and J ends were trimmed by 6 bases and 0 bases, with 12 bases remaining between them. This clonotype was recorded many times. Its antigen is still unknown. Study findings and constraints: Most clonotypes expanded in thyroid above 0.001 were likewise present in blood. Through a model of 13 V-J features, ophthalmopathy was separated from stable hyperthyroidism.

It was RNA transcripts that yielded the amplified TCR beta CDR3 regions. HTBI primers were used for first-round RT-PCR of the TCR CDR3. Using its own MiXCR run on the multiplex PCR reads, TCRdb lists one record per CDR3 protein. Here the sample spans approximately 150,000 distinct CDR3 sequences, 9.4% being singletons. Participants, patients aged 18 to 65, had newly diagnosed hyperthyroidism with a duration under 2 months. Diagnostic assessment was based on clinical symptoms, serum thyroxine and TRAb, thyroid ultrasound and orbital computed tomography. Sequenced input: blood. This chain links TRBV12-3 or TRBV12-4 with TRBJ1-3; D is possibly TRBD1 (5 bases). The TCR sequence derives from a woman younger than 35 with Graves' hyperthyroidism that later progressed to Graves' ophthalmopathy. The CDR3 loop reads CASSLGTRSGNTIYF. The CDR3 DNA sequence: TGTGCCAGCAGCCTCGGGACTCGCTCTGGAAACACCATATATTTT.